One sample yielded the 22 T cell receptor beta chains listed below, sequenced in a study of tumor-infiltrating lymphocytes in primary liver carcinoma. Starting material of 500 to 600 ng total RNA yielded TCR beta cDNA via a constant-region primer. Library construction for TCR beta comprised three nested multiplex PCR rounds performed with slightly modified ARM-PCR. A C-beta reverse primer and TRBV1-TRBV30 forward primers served in each of the first two PCR rounds, at about 10 cycles apiece. TCRdb reprocessed the multiplex PCR reads via MiXCR and lists one record per CDR3 protein. The data show about 310,000 distinct CDR3 sequences, 65% seen once. The researchers obtained blood RNA from unsorted whole blood and also extracted germline DNA. Sequenced input: peripheral blood. These receptors came from a man in his forties with primary liver carcinoma and hepatitis B virus infection.

Details on this clonotype: Possible read error: a much larger clone is one base away. The chain carries TRBV12-3 or TRBV12-4 and TRBJ2-2, with D perhaps being TRBD1 or TRBD2 (5 bases each). The germline V and J ends were trimmed by 5 bases and 11 bases, with 15 bases remaining between them. The CDR3 is 13 amino acids. In DNA form, the CDR3 reads TGTGCCAGCAGTACCTCAGGGAGAATAGAGCTGTTTTTT. It encodes CASSTSGRIELFF.

As concerns this clonotype: At one of its ends the junction is not consistent with the germline gene, which may arise from a read error. The J gene is TRBJ2-5, the V gene TRBV12-3 or TRBV12-4; unclear D gene. The CDR3 sequence is 14 residues long. The CDR3 region is CARSLTTYQETQYF. CDR3 DNA: TGTGCCCGCAGTTTAACTACATACCAAGAGACCCAGTACTTC.

The chain carries TRBV5-4 and TRBJ1-6; possible D gene TRBD1, 6 bases. Germline CDR1 reads SGHNT; CDR2 reads YYREEE (reference sequence). The CDR3 is 15 amino acids. V lost 3 bases to trimming and J lost 7 bases, with 14 bases between them. The CDR3: CASSSYGQPNSPLHF. CDR3 in DNA: TGTGCCAGCAGCTCTTACGGACAGCCGAATTCACCCCTCCACTTT.

This clonotype appeared a few times. V usage is TRBV4-1 and J usage is TRBJ2-3; maybe TRBD2 (5 bases). V lost 2 bases and J 6 bases, leaving 6 bases between the germline ends. CDR1 and CDR2 from the germline V gene are MGHRA and YSYEKL. The CDR3 runs to 12 residues. CDR3 residues: CASSQSGDTQYF. The CDR3 coding sequence is TGCGCCAGCAGCCAATCGGGGGATACGCAGTATTTT.

This clonotype occurred once. A much larger clone differs from this one at a single base, so this may be a read error. The CDR3 sequence: CASSQNAGTIFEQFF. CDR3 DNA: TGTGCCAGCAGCCAAAATGCCGGGACTATCTTTGAGCAGTTCTTC. The rearrangement uses TRBV14 and TRBJ2-1; 7 nucleotides agree with TRBD2. The length of the CDR3 is 15 residues. Germline lookup yields CDR1 SGHDN and CDR2 FVKESK. The J segment lost 9 bases and the V segment lost 2 bases, leaving 10 bases of the junction unmatched.

The table lists this clonotype with a few counts. Sequence at one end of the junction differs from germline and may be a read error. The chain recombines TRBV11-2 with TRBJ2-1; either TRBD1 or TRBD2 may supply D (6 bases each). The CDR3 has 14 residues. Germline V CDR1 and CDR2: SGHAT, FQNNGV. The CDR3 sequence: CASSRRTGGDWGLF. CDR3 bases: TGTGCCAGCAGCCGCCGGACTGGCGGGGATTGGGGGCTCTTC.

This clonotype has only a few counts. This chain connects TRBV12-3 or TRBV12-4 to TRBJ2-3; D gene unclear. V lost 3 bases to trimming and J lost 3 bases, with 10 bases between them. The CDR3 spans 14 residues. CDR3 amino acids: CASSFLVGTDTQYF. As DNA, the CDR3 is TGTGCCAGCAGTTTTTTGGTGGGGACAGATACGCAGTATTTT.

The chain is built from TRBV4-1 and TRBJ1-2, with D unresolved. The CDR3 is 15 residues long. The ends were cut back, 0 bases at V and 1 base at J, with 9 bases in the middle. Germline loops: CDR1 MGHRA, CDR2 YSYEKL. CDR3: CASSQDRGINYGYTF. CDR3 coding DNA: TGCGCCAGCAGCCAAGATCGCGGGATTAACTATGGCTACACCTTC.

This chain joins TRBV5-1 and TRBJ2-1; 9 nucleotides match TRBD2. The CDR3 runs 14 residues. The V gene's germline CDR1 is SGHRS and CDR2 YFSETQ. Unmatched junction bases numbered 3, after V lost 1 base and J lost 7 bases. The CDR3 here is CASSLRTSENEQFF. The CDR3, as DNA: TGCGCCAGCAGCTTGCGGACTAGCGAGAATGAGCAGTTCTTC. Variable domain in full (rest from reference TRBV5-1 and TRBJ2-1): KAGVTQTPRYLIKTRGQQVTLSCSPISGHRSVSWYQQTPGQGLQFLFEYFSETQRNKGNFPGRFSGRQFSNSRSEMNVSTLELGDSALYLCASSLRTSENEQFFGPGTRLTVL.

Here the CDR3 reads CASKKREGPMDEQFF. CDR3 DNA: TGTGCCAGTAAGAAGCGGGAGGGCCCTATGGATGAGCAGTTCTTC. The gene calls are TRBV19 and TRBJ2-1; TRBD2 agrees at 10 bases. Per the germline V gene, CDR1 is LNHDA and CDR2 is SQIVND (reference sequence). V dropped 7 bases and J dropped 8; count of bases not matched to a gene: 11. CDR3 length: 15 residues.

Points on this clonotype: A read error is possible here, since a much larger clone lies one base away. The chain is built from TRBV4-2 and TRBJ2-3; a weak D match, TRBD2 (5 bases). The CDR3 covers 16 residues. Trimming removed 5 bases at V and 3 bases at J, with 18 bases between. Germline V gene data show CDR1 as LGHNA and CDR2 as YNFKEQ. DNA of the CDR3: TGTGCCAGCAGCGGAGGAGTGGGAGCCGGGACAGATACGCAGTATTTT. Translation: CASSGGVGAGTDTQYF.

This clonotype was counted many times. Here the CDR3 reads CASSKTTLLNQPQHF. The CDR3, as DNA: TGTGCCAGCAGTAAGACGACACTGCTCAATCAGCCCCAGCATTTT. The chain employs TRBV6-2 or TRBV6-3 and TRBJ1-5; the D is unclear. In germline, CDR1 is MNHEY, CDR2 SVGEGT. This CDR3 is built from 15 residues. V gave up 5 bases and J gave up 3 bases, with 14 bases separating them.

To note about this clonotype: Being one base from a much bigger clone, this may be a read error. The chain couples TRBV10-3 to TRBJ1-6, with a weak D call TRBD1 (5 bases). This CDR3 is 14 amino acids long. CDR1 and CDR2 (germline): ENHRY, SYGVKD. The DNA of the CDR3 is TGTGCCATCAATGAGCAGGGTCCAAATTCACCCCTCCACTTT. Its translation: CAINEQGPNSPLHF.

This clonotype was counted once. One end of the junction varies from germline; a read error may be responsible. The gene calls are TRBV5-1 and TRBJ1-6; no definite D call. The CDR3 totals 13 residues. CDR1 and CDR2 from the germline V gene are SGHRS and YFSETQ. CDR3 loop: CTSSLDIDSPLHF. The CDR3 region has the DNA TGCACCAGCAGCTTGGATATCGATTCACCCCTCCACTTT.

A word on this clonotype: This may arise from a read error, as a much more abundant clone is one base away. The chain couples TRBV28 to TRBJ1-4, with 7 bases that match TRBD1. V shed 8 bases, J shed 12 bases, and the junction held 6 bases outside the gene matches. This CDR3 contains 11 residues. Germline CDR1 reads MDHEN; CDR2 reads SYDVKM. CDR3 DNA sequence: TGTGCCAGCGGCAGCGGGACAGAACTGTTTTTT. It specifies CASGSGTELFF.

In this sample, this clonotype turned up many times. The chain has TRBV6-6 and TRBJ2-3; 8 bases match TRBD2. The V gene's germline CDR1 is MNHNY and CDR2 SVGAGI (reference sequence). The CDR3 has 15 amino acids. Trimming cost V 0 bases and J 5 bases; bases outside gene matches: 4. The DNA of the CDR3 is TGTGCCAGCAGTTACTCGAGCGGGAGTGTAGATACGCAGTATTTT. This gives the protein CASSYSSGSVDTQYF.

Worth noting for this clonotype: A single base separates this from a much larger clone, so it may be a read error. The CDR3 sequence is CASSLPGEWNEHFF. CDR3 DNA: TGTGCCAGCAGCTTGCCGGGGGAGTGGAATGAGCATTTCTTC. The chain links TRBV5-4 to TRBJ2-1, with TRBD2 as a possible D gene (6 bases). CDR3 length equals 14 residues. Germline CDR1 SGHNT, CDR2 YYREEE (reference sequence).

This clonotype was counted at least ten times. The rearrangement joins TRBV10-3 to TRBJ1-6, with D hard to call. Germline V CDR1 and CDR2: ENHRY, SYGVKD. CDR3 length: 14 amino acids. V gave up 3 bases and J gave up 10 bases, with 13 bases separating them. Here the CDR3 DNA reads TGTGCCATCAGTGATTTGGGTATCGGGTCACCCCTCCACTTT. Its translation is CAISDLGIGSPLHF.

This clonotype has a count of ten or more. This rearrangement joins TRBV12-3 or TRBV12-4 to TRBJ2-2, with TRBD2 matching 8 bases. V was clipped by 4 bases and J by 1 base; unmatched bases: 5. CDR3 length: 16 residues. The CDR3 protein is CASSSHSGRNTGELFF. The CDR3 nucleotides are TGTGCCAGCAGTTCTCACAGCGGGAGGAACACCGGGGAGCTGTTTTTT.

This clonotype was observed a handful of times. The chain employs TRBV6-6 and TRBJ1-2, with a tentative D call TRBD1 (6 bases). Germline CDR1 MNHNY, CDR2 SVGAGI (reference sequence). The CDR3 runs 17 residues. Trimming cost V 5 bases and J 2 bases, with 21 bases left between them. This chain's CDR3 is CASSVGKSRGFNYGYTF. For the CDR3, the DNA is TGTGCCAGCAGTGTAGGAAAGAGCAGGGGATTCAACTATGGCTACACCTTC.

Points on this clonotype: A junction boundary mismatches the germline segment, possibly from a read error. The V call is TRBV5-1, the J call TRBJ2-1; 9 bases are shared with TRBD2. The germline CDR1 and CDR2 sequences are SGHRS and YFSETQ. The CDR3 covers 16 residues. The CDR3 nucleotides read TGCACCAGCAGCTTGGACGGCGGGAGGGCCTGGAATGAGCAGTTCTTC. Its translation: CTSSLDGGRAWNEQFF.

This clonotype was seen ten or more times. The chain is built from TRBV4-2 and TRBJ2-1; 10 bases agree with TRBD2. CDR1 is LGHNA and CDR2 is YNFKEQ in the germline V gene. This CDR3 is 16 amino acids long. J gave up 8 bases and V 0 bases, and 7 bases lay outside the gene matches. CDR3 sequence (DNA): TGTGCCAGCAGCCAAGAGGGGGCTAGCGGGAGCTATGAGCAGTTCTTC. Protein sequence: CASSQEGASGSYEQFF.